This passage covers 20 T cell receptor beta chains from one sample sequenced in a study of T cell responses to AZD1222 COVID-19 vaccine. TCRdb's table, derived via immunoSEQ multiplex PCR, lists solely in-frame clones and lacks some. Of fewer than 150,000 clones listed, under 90% are singletons. This specimen was peripheral blood, taken 28 days after the second AZD1222 dose. These receptors all come from an adult who received the AZD1222 COVID-19 vaccine.

The V gene is TRBV7-8, the J gene TRBJ1-1, with 8 bases that match TRBD1. CDR3 length: 15 amino acids. The ends lost 4 bases at V and 2 bases at J; junction bases unmatched: 6. Germline V gene sequence: CDR1 SGHVS, CDR2 FQNEAQ. In nucleotides, the CDR3 is TGTGCCAGCAGCTCCGGACAGGGAATAAACACTGAAGCTTTCTTT. Translated: CASSSGQGINTEAFF. Based on the CDR3 plus reference TRBV7-8 and TRBJ1-1, the full variable domain is GAGVSQSPRYKVAKRGQDVALRCDPISGHVSLFWYQQALGQGPEFLTYFQNEAQLDKSGLPSDRFFAERPEGSVSTLKIQRTQQEDSAVYLCASSSGQGINTEAFFGQGTRLTVV.

The chain carries TRBV29-1 and TRBJ1-1; possibly TRBD1 for D (6 bases). Germline CDR1 and CDR2: SQVTM and ANQGSEA. Trimming removed 4 bases at V and 1 base at J, with 16 bases between. This CDR3 region has 15 residues. CDR3: CSVAEQGNPNTEAFF. In DNA form, the CDR3 reads TGCAGCGTTGCAGAACAGGGAAATCCGAACACTGAAGCTTTCTTT.

This chain connects TRBV7-2 to TRBJ1-5; no reliable D call. The CDR3 spans 17 residues. Germline CDR1 and CDR2: SGHTA and FQGNSA. The V gene lost 3 bases and the J gene lost 3 bases, with 18 bases spanning the gap. CDR3 in amino acids: CASSFSTLSKANQPQHF. The CDR3 DNA sequence: TGTGCCAGCAGCTTTAGTACACTGTCCAAGGCCAATCAGCCCCAGCATTTT. The full variable domain, completed using reference TRBV7-2 and TRBJ1-5, is GAGVSQSPSNKVTEKGKDVELRCDPISGHTALYWYRQSLGQGLEFLIYFQGNSAPDKSGLPSDRFSAERTGGSVSTLTIQRTQQEDSAVYLCASSFSTLSKANQPQHFGDGTRLSIL.

In regard to this clone: This sample also contains other DNA sequences that code for the same CDR3. The chain combines TRBV20-1 with TRBJ1-1; D gene ambiguous. Trimming cost V 6 bases and J 7 bases, with 9 bases left between them. This CDR3 is built from 10 residues. Germline CDR1 DFQATT, CDR2 SNEGSKA (reference sequence). This CDR3 is CSARLGEAFF. Here the CDR3 DNA reads TGCAGTGCCCGATTGGGTGAAGCTTTCTTT.

The chain couples TRBV4-2 to TRBJ1-3, with D uncertain. V dropped 0 bases and J dropped 0 bases, with 9 bases sitting between them. Germline CDR1 is LGHNA and CDR2 is YNFKEQ. This CDR3 contains 16 residues. The CDR3 region is CASSQEDRYSGNTIYF. The DNA for the CDR3 is TGTGCCAGCAGCCAAGAGGACCGTTACTCTGGAAACACCATATATTTT.

The rearrangement uses TRBV5-4 and TRBJ1-2, with D possibly being TRBD1 (6 bases). V was pared by 3 bases and J by 0 bases, with 12 bases between. The CDR3 extends over 15 amino acids. In germline, CDR1 is SGHNT, CDR2 YYREEE (reference sequence). The CDR3 loop reads CASSWRQGTNYGYTF. In DNA form, the CDR3 reads TGTGCCAGCAGCTGGAGGCAGGGGACTAACTATGGCTACACCTTC.

V is TRBV6-5 and J is TRBJ2-1; maybe TRBD1 (6 bases). Germline V gene data show CDR1 as MNHEY and CDR2 as SVGAGI. V gave up 2 bases and J gave up 5 bases, with 10 bases separating them. There are 14 residues in the CDR3. CDR3 in DNA: TGTGCCAGCAGTTACGGCGGACAGAACAATGAGCAGTTCTTC. Residues: CASSYGGQNNEQFF.

The DNA of the CDR3 is TGTGCCAGTAGTATGGGGCTAGCGGGATATCAAGAGACCCAGTACTTC. This translates into CASSMGLAGYQETQYF. The V gene is TRBV19, the J gene TRBJ2-5, with 9 bases aligning to TRBD2. The V gene's germline CDR1 is LNHDA and CDR2 SQIVND (reference sequence). There are 16 residues in the CDR3. V was clipped by 3 bases and J by 2 bases; unmatched bases: 7.

V usage is TRBV7-2 and J usage is TRBJ2-1, with 9 bases that match TRBD1. V shed 5 bases, J shed 8 bases, and the junction held 13 bases outside the gene matches. The CDR3 runs to 16 residues. Germline CDR1 reads SGHTA; CDR2 reads FQGNSA. CDR3 region: CASSGNRGRVVHEQFF. CDR3 DNA sequence: TGTGCCAGCAGCGGGAACAGGGGGCGCGTGGTCCATGAGCAGTTCTTC.

V is TRBV7-8 and J is TRBJ1-5; D uncertain. From germline, CDR1 is SGHVS and CDR2 FQNEAQ. The CDR3 is 13 amino acids. V was cut by 4 bases and J by 0 bases, with 4 bases left in between. CDR3 sequence: CASSSHSNQPQHF. The CDR3 region has the DNA TGTGCCAGCAGCTCCCATAGCAATCAGCCCCAGCATTTT. Full variable domain (rest looked up from reference TRBV7-8 and TRBJ1-5): GAGVSQSPRYKVAKRGQDVALRCDPISGHVSLFWYQQALGQGPEFLTYFQNEAQLDKSGLPSDRFFAERPEGSVSTLKIQRTQQEDSAVYLCASSSHSNQPQHFGDGTRLSIL.

The chain has TRBV3-1 (or the pseudogene TRBV3-2) and TRBJ2-5; unclear D gene. CDR1 and CDR2 (germline): LGHDT, YNNKEL (reference sequence). The ends were cut back, 1 base at V and 2 bases at J, with 5 bases in the middle. This CDR3 spans 13 amino acids. Written as DNA, the CDR3 is TGTGCCAGCAGCCAAGGACTGCAAGAGACCCAGTACTTC. This codes for CASSQGLQETQYF.

The V gene is TRBV2, the J gene TRBJ1-3, with a possible D match to TRBD1 (5 bases). The V gene's germline CDR1 is SNHLY and CDR2 FYNNEI. V was shortened by 11 bases and J by 4 bases, with 15 bases between the two germline ends. This CDR3 contains 13 residues. CDR3 in DNA: TGTGCCGGCTCGGGGACGAAAGGAAACACCATATATTTT. The encoded protein is CAGSGTKGNTIYF.

The V gene is TRBV19, the J gene TRBJ1-2, with 10 bases matching TRBD1. V shed 7 bases, J shed 4 bases, and the junction held 3 bases outside the gene matches. The germline V gene encodes CDR1 LNHDA and CDR2 SQIVND (reference sequence). The CDR3 is 13 amino acids. CDR3 protein: CASNDRGLYGYTF. The DNA of the CDR3 is TGTGCCAGTAATGACAGGGGGCTCTATGGCTACACCTTC.

V gene TRBV5-4 combines with J gene TRBJ1-1; 12 bases fit TRBD1. Trimming at V came to 8 bases and at J to 4 bases, leaving 18 bases not matched to a gene. The CDR3 is made up of 18 amino acids. The germline gives CDR1 SGHNT, CDR2 YYREEE (reference sequence). In DNA form, the CDR3 reads TGTGCCAGTAGCCCAGGACCGGGACAGGGGGCGCGGAGCACTGAAGCTTTCTTT. This codes for CASSPGPGQGARSTEAFF. Supplemented by reference TRBV5-4 and TRBJ1-1, the full variable domain reads ETGVTQSPTHLIKTRGQQVTLRCSSQSGHNTVSWYQQALGQGPQFIFQYYREEENGRGNFPPRFSGLQFPNYSSELNVNALELDDSALYLCASSPGPGQGARSTEAFFGQGTRLTVV.

The chain combines TRBV5-5 with TRBJ2-3, with 10 bases identical to TRBD1. The germline gives CDR1 SGHKS, CDR2 YYEKEE (reference sequence). The ends lost 5 bases at V and 0 bases at J; junction bases unmatched: 0. The CDR3 runs 14 residues. The CDR3, as DNA: TGTGCCAGCAGGGGACAGGGGAGCACAGATACGCAGTATTTT. Its translation is CASRGQGSTDTQYF.

The rearrangement joins TRBV9 to TRBJ2-7; TRBD2 aligns across 7 bases. The CDR3 contains 16 residues. Germline V CDR1 and CDR2: SGDLS, YYNGEE. With V trimmed by 0 bases and J by 1 base, 7 bases remained unmatched. The CDR3: CASSVVGLDQSYEQYF. In DNA, the CDR3 is TGTGCCAGCAGCGTAGTAGGACTAGACCAATCCTACGAGCAGTACTTC.

The chain employs TRBV19 and TRBJ1-5; 7 bases map to TRBD1. V was clipped by 4 bases and J by 6 bases; unmatched bases: 3. This CDR3 comprises 13 residues. In germline, CDR1 is LNHDA, CDR2 SQIVND (reference sequence). CDR3 residues: CASSRGTAQPQHF. The CDR3, as DNA: TGTGCCAGTAGTAGGGGGACAGCTCAGCCCCAGCATTTT. The full variable domain, with the rest looked up from reference TRBV19 and TRBJ1-5, is DGGITQSPKYLFRKEGQNVTLSCEQNLNHDAMYWYRQDPGQGLRLIYYSQIVNDFQKGDIAEGYSVSREKKESFPLTVTSAQKNPTAFYLCASSRGTAQPQHFGDGTRLSIL.

The rearrangement uses TRBV5-1 and TRBJ2-7, with D possibly being TRBD1 (6 bases). Germline-derived CDR1 and CDR2 are SGHRS and YFSETQ. The CDR3 loop spans 15 amino acids. Between the trimmed V and J ends, which lost 1 base and 6 bases, there was a span of 17 bases. The CDR3 here is CASSLWVPQGCEQYV. The CDR3 nucleotides read TGCGCCAGCAGCTTGTGGGTCCCCCAGGGGTGCGAGCAGTACGTC.

The chain links TRBV6-6 to TRBJ1-2; D is unclear. Germline V CDR1 and CDR2: MNHNY, SVGAGI (reference sequence). This CDR3 is built from 13 residues. Deletions cut 2 bases from V and 3 bases from J, with 7 bases between. The CDR3 spells CASSYRVDYGYTF. The CDR3 DNA sequence: TGTGCCAGCAGTTACAGGGTTGACTATGGCTACACCTTC.

The chain combines TRBV30 with TRBJ1-1; TRBD1 matches 9 bases. The CDR3 consists of 16 residues. With V trimmed by 5 bases and J by 5 bases, 15 bases remained unmatched. Looked up from germline, CDR1 is GTSNPN and CDR2 is SVGIG (reference sequence). CDR3 nucleotides: TGTGCCTGGGCATCCGGGACAGGGATGTTGGGGACTGAAGCTTTCTTT. It codes for CAWASGTGMLGTEAFF.